This T cell receptor (beta chain) was recovered during a study of response to subunit inactivated influenza vaccine (dated by TCRdb to 2017 to 2018). Context from the whole study: The study used deep quantitative T cell receptor repertoire profiling to track responses to a trivalent subunit inactivated influenza vaccine. What the authors observed across the whole study: The authors proposed that each seasonal influenza vaccination may bring in only a limited number of new T cells.

From the cysteine through the phenylalanine, the CDR3 covers 15 amino acids. CDR3 DNA is the only sequence kept; it has 45 bases, read in frame from the first base. From the germline V gene (reference sequence), CDR1 is LNHDA and CDR2 is SQIVND. The junction carries 8 bases between V and J, which are trimmed by 5 bases and 0 bases respectively. This clonotype appeared a few times. Its cognate antigen has yet to be identified. No base-level quality is on record; no much larger clone is a single base apart. Library construction relied on RT-PCR. Sequenced using an Illumina HiSeq 2500. The public reads were reanalyzed by TCRdb: fastp trimming at Q25, MiXCR alignment, in-frame beta chains only. Every entry covers one CDR3 protein and lists the most common genes and DNA from its rows. This sample has roughly 520,000 distinct CDR3 sequences in its table, and 25% of those were observed once. The ten biggest clones cover approximately 2% of the sample.

The rearranged segments are TRBV19 and TRBJ2-6, with an unclear D gene assignment. This TCR came from a man over 45 who received an inactivated influenza vaccine. Donor details come from another sample of the same person, matched by shared clones. This specimen was CD4+ T cells sorted from PBMCs, taken 5 days after vaccination. The nucleotides are TGTGCCAGTAGTTTTGAATTCTCTGGGGCCAACGTCCTGACTTTC. Its product reads: CASSFEFSGANVLTF.